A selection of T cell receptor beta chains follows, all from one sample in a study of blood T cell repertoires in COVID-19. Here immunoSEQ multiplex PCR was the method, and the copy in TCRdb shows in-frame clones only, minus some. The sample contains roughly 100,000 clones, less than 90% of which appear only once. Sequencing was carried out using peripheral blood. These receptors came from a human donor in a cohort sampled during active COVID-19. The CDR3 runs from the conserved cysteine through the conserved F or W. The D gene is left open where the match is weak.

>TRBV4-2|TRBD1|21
CASSQYRDRGFPGLSGNTIYF
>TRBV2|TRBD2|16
CASRQTLAGDFYEQYF
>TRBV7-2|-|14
CASSPGVSNQPQHF
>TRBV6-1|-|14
CASSESVSVNGYTF
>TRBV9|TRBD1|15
CASSVEWTGAGELFF
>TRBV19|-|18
CASSILDSHISSTDTQYF
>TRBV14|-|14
CASSQDWGGYGYTF
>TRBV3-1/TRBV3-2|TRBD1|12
CASSQADREVFF
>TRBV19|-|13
CASSIARTDTQYF
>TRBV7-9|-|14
CASSPYRAVGGYTF
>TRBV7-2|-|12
CASSRRGQPQHF
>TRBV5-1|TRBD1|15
CASSWGTGEKETQYF
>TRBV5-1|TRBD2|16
CASSREGAGGPYEQYF
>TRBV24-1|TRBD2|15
CATSDSGRADGELFF
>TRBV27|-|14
CASSGGVWGTEAFF
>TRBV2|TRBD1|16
CASSGSYNRGTYEQYF
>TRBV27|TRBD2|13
CASGRTSWDEQFF
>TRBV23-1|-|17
CASSQRYRGPNTGELFF
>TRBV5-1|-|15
CASSGDPSGGEKLFF
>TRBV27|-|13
CASSLVPDYGYTF
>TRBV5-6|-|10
CASSRQPQHF
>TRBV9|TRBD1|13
CASSVGGGFEQFF
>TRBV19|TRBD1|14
CATQSRTGGTEAFF
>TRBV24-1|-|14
CATSEVGRASGQYF
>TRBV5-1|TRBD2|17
CASSLTGALAGGNEQFF
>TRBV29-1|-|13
CSVESGADEKLFF
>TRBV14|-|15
CASSQSLYVGETQYF
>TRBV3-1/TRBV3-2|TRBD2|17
CASSQGAGPGGADTQYF
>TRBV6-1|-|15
CASSEIGTRVYGYTF
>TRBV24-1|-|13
CATSARAANEQYF
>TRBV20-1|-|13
CSASAWNSSGYTF
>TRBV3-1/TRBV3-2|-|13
CASSRIVGEKLFF
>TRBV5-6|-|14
CASSLGQALYGYTF
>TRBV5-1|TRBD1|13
CASSEQGDYGYTF
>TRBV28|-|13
CASMAGNNQPQHF
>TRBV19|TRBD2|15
CASRGSGSKGGELFF
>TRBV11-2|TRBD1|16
CASSSNRGPAGAGYTF
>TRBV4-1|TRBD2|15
CASSQVGAGAYEQYF
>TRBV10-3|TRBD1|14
CAISEGTGTYEQYF
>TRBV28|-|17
CASSFRPSGRRNSPLHF
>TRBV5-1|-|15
CASSFAEYSYNEQFF
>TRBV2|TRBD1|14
CASTPGTGDETQYF
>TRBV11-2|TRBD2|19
CASSLAPRTSGGESYEQYF
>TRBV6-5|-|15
CASSPQGQSYNEQFF
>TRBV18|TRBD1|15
CASSPLEGANYGYTF
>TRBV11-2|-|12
CASSPSSYEQYF
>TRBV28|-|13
CASIGGPSRPQYF
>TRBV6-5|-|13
CASRSAGQETQYF
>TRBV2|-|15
CASSVSGRREETQYF
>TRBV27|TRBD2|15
CASMDSGGITDTQYF
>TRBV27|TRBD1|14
CASRTGGRLQPQHF
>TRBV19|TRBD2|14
CASKTSGSTDTQYF
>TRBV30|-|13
CAWNMEMNTEAFF